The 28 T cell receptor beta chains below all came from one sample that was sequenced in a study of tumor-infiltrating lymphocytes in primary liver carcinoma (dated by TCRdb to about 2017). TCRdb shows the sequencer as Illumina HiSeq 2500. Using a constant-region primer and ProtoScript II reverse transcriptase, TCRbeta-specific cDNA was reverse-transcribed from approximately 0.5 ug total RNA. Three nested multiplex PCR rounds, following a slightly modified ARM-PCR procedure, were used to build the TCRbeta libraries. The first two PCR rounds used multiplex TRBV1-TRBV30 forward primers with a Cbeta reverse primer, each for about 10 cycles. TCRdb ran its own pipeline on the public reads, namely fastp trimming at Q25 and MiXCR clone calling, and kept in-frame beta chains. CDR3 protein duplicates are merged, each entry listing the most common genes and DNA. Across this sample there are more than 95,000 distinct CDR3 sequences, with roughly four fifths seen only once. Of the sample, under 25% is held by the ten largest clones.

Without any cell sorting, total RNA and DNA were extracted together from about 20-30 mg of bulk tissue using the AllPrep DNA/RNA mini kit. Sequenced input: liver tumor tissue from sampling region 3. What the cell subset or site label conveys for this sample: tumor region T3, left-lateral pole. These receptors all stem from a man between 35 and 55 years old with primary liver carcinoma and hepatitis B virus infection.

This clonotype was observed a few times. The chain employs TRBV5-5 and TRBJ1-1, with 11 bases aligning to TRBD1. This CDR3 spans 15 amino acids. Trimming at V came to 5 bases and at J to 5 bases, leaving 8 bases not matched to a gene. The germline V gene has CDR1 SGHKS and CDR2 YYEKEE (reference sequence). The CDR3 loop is CASSSFGTGGTEAFF. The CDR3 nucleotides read TGTGCCAGCAGTTCGTTCGGGACAGGGGGTACTGAAGCTTTCTTT. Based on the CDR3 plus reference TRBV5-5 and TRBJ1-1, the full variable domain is DAGVTQSPTHLIKTRGQQVTLRCSPISGHKSVSWYQQVLGQGPQFIFQYYEKEERGRGNFPDRFSARQFPNYSSELNVNALLLGDSALYLCASSSFGTGGTEAFFGQGTRLTVV.

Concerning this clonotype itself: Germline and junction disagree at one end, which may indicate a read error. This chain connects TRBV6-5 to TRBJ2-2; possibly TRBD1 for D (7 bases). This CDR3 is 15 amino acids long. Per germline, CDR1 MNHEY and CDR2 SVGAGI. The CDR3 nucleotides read TGTGCCAGCAGTAACGGAGGGACGGGGTTTAGGGGGCTGCTTTTT. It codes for CASSNGGTGFRGLLF.

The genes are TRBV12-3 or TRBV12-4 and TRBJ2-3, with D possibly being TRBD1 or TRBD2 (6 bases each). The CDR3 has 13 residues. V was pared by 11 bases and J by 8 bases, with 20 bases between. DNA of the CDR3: TGTGCCTGTAGCCTGGGGGGCGTCAGTACGCAGTATTTT. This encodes CACSLGGVSTQYF.

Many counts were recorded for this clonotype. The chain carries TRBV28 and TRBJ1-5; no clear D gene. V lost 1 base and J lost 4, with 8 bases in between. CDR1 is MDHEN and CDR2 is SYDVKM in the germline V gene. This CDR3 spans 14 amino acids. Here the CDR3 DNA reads TGTGCCAGCAGTTTATCAGGTATTAATCAGCCCCAGCATTTT. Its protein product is CASSLSGINQPQHF.

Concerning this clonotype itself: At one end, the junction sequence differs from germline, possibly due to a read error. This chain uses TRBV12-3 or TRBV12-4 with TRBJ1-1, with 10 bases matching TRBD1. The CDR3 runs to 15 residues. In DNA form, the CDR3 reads TGTGCCAGCAGTTCCCTGACAGGGGGCAGAACTGTAGCTTTCTTT. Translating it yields CASSSLTGGRTVAFF.

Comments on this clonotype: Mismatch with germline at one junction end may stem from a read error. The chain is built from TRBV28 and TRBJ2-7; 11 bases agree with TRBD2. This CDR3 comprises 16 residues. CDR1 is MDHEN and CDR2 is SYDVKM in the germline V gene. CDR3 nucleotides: TGTGCCAGCAGCTCAAGGACTAGCGGGCTTTCCTACGAACAGTACTTC. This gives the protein CASSSRTSGLSYEQYF.

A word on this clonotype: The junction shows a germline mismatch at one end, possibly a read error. CDR3 loop: CASGQALAGYNEQFF. The CDR3 DNA follows: TGCGCCAGCGGCCAAGCACTAGCTGGCTACAATGAGCAGTTCTTC. The rearrangement links TRBV4-1 to TRBJ2-1; maybe TRBD2 (6 bases). Germline lookup yields CDR1 MGHRA and CDR2 YSYEKL. The CDR3 is made up of 15 amino acids.

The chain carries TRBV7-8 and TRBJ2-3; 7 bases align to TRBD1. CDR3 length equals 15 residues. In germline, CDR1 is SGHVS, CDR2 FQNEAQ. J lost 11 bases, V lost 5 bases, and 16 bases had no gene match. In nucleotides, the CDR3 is TGTGCCAGCAGCACACGGACAGGACACACAGGTATGCAGTATTTT. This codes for CASSTRTGHTGMQYF.

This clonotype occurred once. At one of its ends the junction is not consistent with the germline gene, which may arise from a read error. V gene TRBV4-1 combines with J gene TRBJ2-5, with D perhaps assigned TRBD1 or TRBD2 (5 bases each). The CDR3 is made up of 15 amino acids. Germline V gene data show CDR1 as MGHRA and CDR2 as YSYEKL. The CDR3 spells CASSQDLYLQGTQYF. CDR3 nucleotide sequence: TGCGCCAGCAGCCAAGATCTTTACTTGCAAGGGACCCAATACTTC.

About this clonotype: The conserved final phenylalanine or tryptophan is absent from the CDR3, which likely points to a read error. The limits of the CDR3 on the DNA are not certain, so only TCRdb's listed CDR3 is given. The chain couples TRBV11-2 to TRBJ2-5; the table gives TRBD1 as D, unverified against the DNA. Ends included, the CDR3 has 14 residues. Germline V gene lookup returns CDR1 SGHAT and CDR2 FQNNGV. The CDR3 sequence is CASSLYRDRETQYS.

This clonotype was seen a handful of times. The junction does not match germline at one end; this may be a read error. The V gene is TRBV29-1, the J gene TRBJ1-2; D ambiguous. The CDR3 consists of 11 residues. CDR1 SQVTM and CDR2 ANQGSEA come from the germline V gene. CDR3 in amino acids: CSVVGPYGYSF. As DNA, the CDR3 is TGTAGCGTTGTAGGGCCCTATGGCTACAGCTTC.

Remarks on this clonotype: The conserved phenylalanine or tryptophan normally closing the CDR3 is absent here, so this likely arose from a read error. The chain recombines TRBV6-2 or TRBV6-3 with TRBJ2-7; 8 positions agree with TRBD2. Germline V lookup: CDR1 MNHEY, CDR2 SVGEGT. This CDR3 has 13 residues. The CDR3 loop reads CASSYGLATEQYL. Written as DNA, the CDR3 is TGTGCAAGCAGTTATGGACTAGCAACCGAGCAGTACCTC.

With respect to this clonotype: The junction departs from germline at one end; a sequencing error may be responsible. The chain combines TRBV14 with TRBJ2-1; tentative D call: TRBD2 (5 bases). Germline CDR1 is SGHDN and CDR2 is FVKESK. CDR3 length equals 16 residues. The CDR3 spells CVSSAVACWVNNEQFF. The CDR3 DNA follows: TGTGTCAGCAGTGCCGTAGCGTGTTGGGTAAACAATGAGCAGTTCTTC.

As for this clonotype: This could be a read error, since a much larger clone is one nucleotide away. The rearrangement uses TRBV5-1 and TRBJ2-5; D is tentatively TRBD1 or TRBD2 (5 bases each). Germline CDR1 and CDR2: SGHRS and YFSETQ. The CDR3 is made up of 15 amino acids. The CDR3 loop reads CASSLGAGTQETLYF. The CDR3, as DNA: TGCGCCAGCAGCTTGGGGGCCGGGACCCAAGAGACCCTGTACTTC. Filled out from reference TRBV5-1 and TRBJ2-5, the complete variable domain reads KAGVTQTPRYLIKTRGQQVTLSCSPISGHRSVSWYQQTPGQGLQFLFEYFSETQRNKGNFPGRFSGRQFSNSRSEMNVSTLELGDSALYLCASSLGAGTQETLYFGPGTRLLVL.

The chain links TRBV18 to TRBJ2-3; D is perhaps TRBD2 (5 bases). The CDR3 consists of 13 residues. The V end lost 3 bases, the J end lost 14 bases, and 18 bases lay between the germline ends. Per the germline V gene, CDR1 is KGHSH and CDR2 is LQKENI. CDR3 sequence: CASSPLSAVDAYF. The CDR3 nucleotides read TGTGCCAGCTCACCGCTCTCAGCGGTCGATGCGTATTTT.

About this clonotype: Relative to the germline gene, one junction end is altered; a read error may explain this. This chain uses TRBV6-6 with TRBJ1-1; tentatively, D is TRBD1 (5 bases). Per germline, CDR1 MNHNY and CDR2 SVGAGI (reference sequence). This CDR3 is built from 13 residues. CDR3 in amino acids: CASSPTGGTESFF. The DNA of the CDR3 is TGTGCCAGCAGTCCGACGGGGGGAACTGAATCTTTCTTT.

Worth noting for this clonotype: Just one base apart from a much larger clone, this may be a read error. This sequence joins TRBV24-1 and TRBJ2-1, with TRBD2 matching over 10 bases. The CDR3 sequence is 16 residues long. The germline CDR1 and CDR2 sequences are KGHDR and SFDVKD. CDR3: CDTSDPSGSSYNEQFF. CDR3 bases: TGTGACACCAGTGATCCTAGCGGGAGCTCCTACAATGAGCAGTTCTTC.

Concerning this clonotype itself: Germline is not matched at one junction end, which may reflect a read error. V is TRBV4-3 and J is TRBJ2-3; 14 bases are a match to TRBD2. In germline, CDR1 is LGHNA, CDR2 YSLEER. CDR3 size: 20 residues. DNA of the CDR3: TGCGCCAGCAGTCAAGGTCTTCCCTCCGGGACTAGCGGGAGAGCAGATACTCAGTATTTT. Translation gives CASSQGLPSGTSGRADTQYF.

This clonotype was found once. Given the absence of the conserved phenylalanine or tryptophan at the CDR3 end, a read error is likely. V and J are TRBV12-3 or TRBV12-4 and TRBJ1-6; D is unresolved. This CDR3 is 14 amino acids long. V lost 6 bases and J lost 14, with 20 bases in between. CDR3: CASSGIGGNLSLHS. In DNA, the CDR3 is TGTGCCAGCAGCGGGATTGGCGGTAATTTATCCCTCCACTCT.

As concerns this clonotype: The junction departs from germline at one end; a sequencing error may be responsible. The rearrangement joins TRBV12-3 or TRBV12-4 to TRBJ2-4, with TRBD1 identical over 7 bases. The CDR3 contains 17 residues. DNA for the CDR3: TGTGCTAGCAGCCCAGGGGGTAGAGCCCGGACCAAAAACATTCAGTACTTC. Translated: CASSPGGRARTKNIQYF.

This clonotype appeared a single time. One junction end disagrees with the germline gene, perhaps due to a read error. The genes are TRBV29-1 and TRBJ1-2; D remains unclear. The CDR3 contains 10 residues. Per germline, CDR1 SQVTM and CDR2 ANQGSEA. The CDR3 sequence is CRVVVYGYAF. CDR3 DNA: TGCAGAGTTGTTGTGTATGGCTACGCCTTC.

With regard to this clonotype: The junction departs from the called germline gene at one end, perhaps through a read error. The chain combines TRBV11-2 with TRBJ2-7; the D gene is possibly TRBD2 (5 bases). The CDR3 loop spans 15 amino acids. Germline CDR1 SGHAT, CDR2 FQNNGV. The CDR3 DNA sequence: TGTGCCAGCTGCTTACGATGGACCGGGGAAAACGAGCAGTGCTTC. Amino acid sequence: CASCLRWTGENEQCF.

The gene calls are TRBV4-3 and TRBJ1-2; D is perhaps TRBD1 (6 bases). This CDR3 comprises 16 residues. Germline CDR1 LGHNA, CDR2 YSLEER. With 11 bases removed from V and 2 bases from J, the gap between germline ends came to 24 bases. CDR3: CACSLAGAGRNYGYTF. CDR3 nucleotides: TGCGCCTGTAGCCTGGCAGGGGCAGGGAGGAACTATGGCTACACCTTC.

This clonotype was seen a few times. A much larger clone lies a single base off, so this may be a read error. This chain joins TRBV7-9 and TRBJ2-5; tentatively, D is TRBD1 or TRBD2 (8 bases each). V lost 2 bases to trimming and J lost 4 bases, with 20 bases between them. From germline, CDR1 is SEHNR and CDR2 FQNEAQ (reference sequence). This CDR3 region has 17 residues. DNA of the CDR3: TGTGCCAGCAGCTTAACGCGGATAGCGGGGACAGGAGAGACCCAGTACTTC. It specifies CASSLTRIAGTGETQYF.

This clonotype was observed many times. The CDR3 reads CASSLAAEGSPLHF. CDR3 in DNA: TGTGCCAGCAGCTTAGCCGCAGAAGGGTCACCCCTCCACTTT. The chain employs TRBV7-8 and TRBJ1-6; D is uncertain. V lost 0 bases and J lost 10, with 10 bases in between. Germline loops: CDR1 SGHVS, CDR2 FQNEAQ. The CDR3 consists of 14 residues.

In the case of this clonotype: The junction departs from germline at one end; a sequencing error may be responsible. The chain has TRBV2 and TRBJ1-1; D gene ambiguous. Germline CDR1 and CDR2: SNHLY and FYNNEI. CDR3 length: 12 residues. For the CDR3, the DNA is TGTGCCTGCAGGTCAGGCGTAACTGAAGCTTTCTTT. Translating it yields CACRSGVTEAFF. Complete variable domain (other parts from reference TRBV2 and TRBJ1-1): EPEVTQTPSHQVTQMGQEVILRCVPISNHLYFYWYRQILGQKVEFLVSFYNNEISEKSEIFDDQFSVERPDGSNFTLKIRSTKLEDSAMYFCACRSGVTEAFFGQGTRLTVV.

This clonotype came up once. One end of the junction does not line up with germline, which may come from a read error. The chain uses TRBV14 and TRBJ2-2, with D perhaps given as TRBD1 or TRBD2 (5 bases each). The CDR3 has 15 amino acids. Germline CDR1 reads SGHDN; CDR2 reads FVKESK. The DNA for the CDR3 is TGTGCTAGCAGCCGTGGCAGGGCGAACACCGGGGAGCAGTTTTTT. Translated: CASSRGRANTGEQFF.

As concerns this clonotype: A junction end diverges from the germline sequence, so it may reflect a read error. CDR3 DNA sequence: TGTGTCAGCGGGACTAGCGGGCCTAACAGTGAGCAGTTCTTC. Residues: CVSGTSGPNSEQFF. This chain uses TRBV28 with TRBJ2-1; TRBD2 agrees at 12 bases. The CDR3 totals 14 residues. The V gene's germline CDR1 is MDHEN and CDR2 SYDVKM. Using reference TRBV28 and TRBJ2-1 for the parts outside the CDR3, the full variable domain is DVKVTQSSRYLVKRTGEKVFLECVQDMDHENMFWYRQDPGLGLRLIYFSYDVKMKEKGDIPEGYSVSREKKERFSLILESASTNQTSMYLCVSGTSGPNSEQFFGPGTRLTVL.